What follows is one T cell receptor (beta chain) and its context. This record belongs to a study of CD8+CD57+ T cells in acquired aplastic anemia. Sequencing involved patients with CD8+CD57+ cell expansion previously shown by flow cytometry. Investigators profiled TCR beta VDJ and CDR3 from genomic DNA template. TCRdb redid the calling of the reads with MiXCR, one entry per CDR3 protein. The table has about 160,000 distinct CDR3 sequences, 48% seen once. The CDR3 is 18 residues long. J lost 0 bases, V lost 0 bases, and 8 bases had no gene match. Germline lookup yields CDR1 MGHRA and CDR2 YSYEKL. The gene calls are TRBV4-1 and TRBJ1-3; 7 positions agree with TRBD1. The clonotype was recovered from a human donor with aplastic anemia. The sample comprised sorted CD4+, CD8+, or CD8+CD57+ T cells (not recorded which) from PBMCs. The CDR3 DNA is TGCGCCAGCAGCCAAGAAAAGGGACAGTTATTCTCTGGAAACACCATATATTTT. It encodes CASSQEKGQLFSGNTIYF.